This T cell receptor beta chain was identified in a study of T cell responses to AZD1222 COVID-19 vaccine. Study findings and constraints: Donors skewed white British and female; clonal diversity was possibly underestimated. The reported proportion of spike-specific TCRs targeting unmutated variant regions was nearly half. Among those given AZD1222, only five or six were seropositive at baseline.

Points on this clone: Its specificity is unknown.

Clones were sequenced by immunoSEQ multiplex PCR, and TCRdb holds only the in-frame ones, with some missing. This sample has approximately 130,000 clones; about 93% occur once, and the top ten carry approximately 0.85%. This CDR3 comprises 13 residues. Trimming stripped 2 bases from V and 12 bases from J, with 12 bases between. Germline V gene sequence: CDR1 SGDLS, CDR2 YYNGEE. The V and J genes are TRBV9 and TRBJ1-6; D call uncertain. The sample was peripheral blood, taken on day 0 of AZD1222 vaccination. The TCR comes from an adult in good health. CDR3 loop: CASSVGLLGPLHF. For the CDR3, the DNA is TGTGCCAGCAGCGTCGGGCTCCTAGGACCCCTCCACTTT.